This TCR beta chain derives from a study of beta chain features in type 1 diabetes. Background on the study: There were about 110,000,000 sorted cells examined across all samples.

There are a few counts of this clone. The target antigen is unknown. The CDR3 contains 14 residues. Germline V gene data show CDR1 as MNHEY and CDR2 as SVGAGI. Trimming left V 11 bases short and J 0 bases short, with 17 bases between. Expressed TCRB transcripts were sequenced because the isolated RNA had all been reverse transcribed beforehand. Assay: immunoSEQ multiplex PCR; the TCRdb copy retains only in-frame clones and omits some. The sample has approximately 300,000 clones, approximately 9.9% seen once. The study's findings and limits: For cells with high TCR expression, cDNA sequencing could yield over-representation.

The sequencing input was naive CD4+ T cells from blood. This chain connects TRBV6-5 to TRBJ2-7, with D tentatively TRBD2 (5 bases). This TCR was sampled from a woman aged 30 to 39 in good health. As DNA, the CDR3 is TGTGCCTCAAGAACGGGGATGAGCTCCTACGAGCAGTACTTC. This translates into CASRTGMSSYEQYF.